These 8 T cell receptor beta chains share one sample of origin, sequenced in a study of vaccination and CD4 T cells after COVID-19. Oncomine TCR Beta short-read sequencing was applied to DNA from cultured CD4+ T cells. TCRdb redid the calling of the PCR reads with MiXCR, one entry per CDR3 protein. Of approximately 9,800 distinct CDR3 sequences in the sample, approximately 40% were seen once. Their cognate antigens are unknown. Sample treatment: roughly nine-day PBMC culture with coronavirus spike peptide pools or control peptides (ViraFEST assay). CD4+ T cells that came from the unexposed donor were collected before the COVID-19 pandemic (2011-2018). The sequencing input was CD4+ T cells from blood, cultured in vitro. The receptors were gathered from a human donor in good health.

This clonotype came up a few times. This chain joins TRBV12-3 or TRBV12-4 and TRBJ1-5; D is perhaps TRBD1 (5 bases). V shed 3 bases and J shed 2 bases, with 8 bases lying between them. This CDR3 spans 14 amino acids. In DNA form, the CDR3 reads TGTGCCAGCAGTTTTGTGGGGGGCAATCAGCCCCAGCATTTT. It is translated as CASSFVGGNQPQHF.

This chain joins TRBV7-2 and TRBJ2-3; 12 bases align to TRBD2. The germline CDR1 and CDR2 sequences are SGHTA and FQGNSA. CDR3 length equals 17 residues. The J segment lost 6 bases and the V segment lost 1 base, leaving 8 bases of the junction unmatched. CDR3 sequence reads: CASSLGASGGAWDTQYF. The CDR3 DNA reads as TGTGCCAGCAGCTTAGGCGCTAGCGGGGGGGCCTGGGATACGCAGTATTTT.

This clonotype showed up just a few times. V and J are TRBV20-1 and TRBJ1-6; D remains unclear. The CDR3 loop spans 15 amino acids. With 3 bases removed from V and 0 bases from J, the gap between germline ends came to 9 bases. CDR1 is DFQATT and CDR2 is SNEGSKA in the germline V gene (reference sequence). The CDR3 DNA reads TGCAGTGCTAGTGGCCAGAACTCCTATAATTCACCCCTCCACTTT. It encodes CSASGQNSYNSPLHF.

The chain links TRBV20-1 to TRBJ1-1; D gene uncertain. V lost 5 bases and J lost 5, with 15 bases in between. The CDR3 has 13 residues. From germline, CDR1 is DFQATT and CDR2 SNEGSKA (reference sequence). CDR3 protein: CSALASYETEAFF. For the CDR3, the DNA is TGCAGTGCTCTAGCATCGTATGAGACTGAAGCTTTCTTT.

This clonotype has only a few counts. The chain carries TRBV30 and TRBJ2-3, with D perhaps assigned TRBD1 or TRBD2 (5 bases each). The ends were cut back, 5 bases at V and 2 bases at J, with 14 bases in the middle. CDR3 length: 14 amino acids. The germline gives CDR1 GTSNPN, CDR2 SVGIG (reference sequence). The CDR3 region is CAWGPGALTDTQYF. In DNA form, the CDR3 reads TGTGCCTGGGGCCCCGGGGCCCTCACAGATACGCAGTATTTT.

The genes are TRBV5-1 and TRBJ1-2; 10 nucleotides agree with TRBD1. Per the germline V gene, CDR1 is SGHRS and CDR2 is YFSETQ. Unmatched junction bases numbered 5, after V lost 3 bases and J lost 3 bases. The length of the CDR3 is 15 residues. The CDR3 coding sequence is TGCGCCAGCAGCTACTTGGGGACAGGGGACTATGGCTACACCTTC. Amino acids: CASSYLGTGDYGYTF.

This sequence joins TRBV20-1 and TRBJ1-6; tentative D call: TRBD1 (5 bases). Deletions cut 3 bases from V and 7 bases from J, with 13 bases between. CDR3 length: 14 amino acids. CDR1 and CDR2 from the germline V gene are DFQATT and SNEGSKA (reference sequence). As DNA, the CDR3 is TGCAGTGCTAGGGGGACTAGGGAAAATTCACCCCTCCACTTT. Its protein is CSARGTRENSPLHF.

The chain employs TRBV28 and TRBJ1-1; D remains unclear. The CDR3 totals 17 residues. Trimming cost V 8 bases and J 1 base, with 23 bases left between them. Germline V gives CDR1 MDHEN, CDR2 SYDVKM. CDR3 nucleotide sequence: TGTGCCAGCCGCCCCTTCGCGTGGTTACGGGAGAACACTGAAGCTTTCTTT. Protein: CASRPFAWLRENTEAFF.